This T cell receptor beta chain is drawn from a study of blood T cell repertoires in COVID-19. Only in-frame clones appear in the TCRdb table, and some are missing; sequencing was by immunoSEQ multiplex PCR. The sample consists of under 200,000 clones, 70% to 90% of them appearing once. The V and J ends lost 5 bases and 8 bases, in that order; junction bases with no gene match: 6. The CDR3 has 15 amino acids. CDR1 SEHNR and CDR2 FQNEAQ come from the germline V gene (reference sequence). The gene calls are TRBV7-9 and TRBJ2-1, with 13 bases that match TRBD2. Sequencing was carried out using peripheral blood. The receptor was isolated from a man aged 18 to 30 with acute or convalescent COVID-19. Written as DNA, the CDR3 is TGTGCCAGCAGCGGTGGGACTAGCGGGGCATATGAGCAGTTCTTC. Translation gives CASSGGTSGAYEQFF.